This entry concerns a single T cell receptor (beta chain). Antigen specificity is unknown. The source of the sample is a study of T cell responses to AZD1222 COVID-19 vaccine. Study-wide results and limits: In a largely white British group with more females than males, clonal diversity was possibly underestimated. Along spike, vaccine-associated CD4 TCRs were found throughout, with dominance at 160-218 and 743-854.

V was clipped by 3 bases and J by 8 bases, with 8 bases between them. The CDR3 totals 12 residues. Germline values: CDR1 MDHEN, CDR2 SYDVKM. Using immunoSEQ multiplex PCR, the repertoire was profiled, and TCRdb retains in-frame clones only, with some absent. Here the sample spans 85,000 to 95,000 clones, 75% to 90% being singletons. The chain recombines TRBV28 with TRBJ2-1; D tentatively reads TRBD1 or TRBD2 (5 bases each). The sample was peripheral blood, taken 28 days after the second AZD1222 dose. This TCR was recovered from an adult who received the AZD1222 COVID-19 vaccine. Here the CDR3 DNA reads TGTGCCAGCAGTTTGAGGGGTGATGAGCAGTTCTTC. It specifies CASSLRGDEQFF.